A selection of T cell receptor beta chains follows, all from one sample in a study of tumor-infiltrating lymphocytes in primary liver carcinoma. TCRdb analysed the multiplex PCR reads with MiXCR anew, one entry per CDR3 protein. In the table there are 300,000 to 400,000 distinct CDR3 sequences, 65% of which are singletons. The sample consisted of peripheral blood. These receptors all come from a man aged 40-50 years with primary liver carcinoma and hepatitis B virus infection. The CDR3 runs from the conserved cysteine through the conserved F or W. The D gene is left open where the match is weak. Where a row states a size, it is once, few, many or the class of an expanded clone; other rows omit it.

d_call	v_call	j_call	clone_size	cdr3_aa	cdr3_nt
TRBD2	TRBV12-3/TRBV12-4	TRBJ2-1	-	CASGILAEPYNEQFF	TGTGCCAGCGGCATACTAGCGGAGCCTTATAATGAGCAGTTCTTC
-	TRBV6-5	TRBJ2-3	once	CANSQAGFGTDTQYF	TGTGCCAACAGCCAAGCAGGTTTTGGGACAGATACGCAGTATTTT
TRBD2	TRBV11-2	TRBJ2-5	-	CASSSTSGNDTQYF	TGTGCCAGCAGCTCAACTAGCGGAAATGATACCCAGTACTTC
TRBD1	TRBV13	TRBJ2-1	-	CASSRETGGMRDRQFF	TGTGCCAGCAGCAGAGAAACAGGGGGTATGCGCGATCGGCAATTCTTC
TRBD1	TRBV5-1	TRBJ1-1	few	CASSSRQGGGDTEAFF	TGCGCCAGCAGCTCTAGACAGGGGGGAGGGGACACTGAAGCTTTCTTT
-	TRBV11-2	TRBJ2-3	-	CASSLGQKSTDTRYF	TGTGCCAGCAGCTTAGGGCAGAAAAGCACAGATACGCGGTATTTT
TRBD2	TRBV6-5	TRBJ2-1	-	CAKSWGLAGGVINEQFF	TGTGCCAAGAGCTGGGGTCTAGCGGGAGGAGTAATCAATGAGCAGTTCTTC
TRBD2	TRBV6-5	TRBJ2-2	few	CASSYAGGNTGELFF	TGTGCCAGCAGTTACGCGGGAGGTAACACCGGGGAGCTGTTTTTT
-	TRBV10-2	TRBJ2-3	many	CAFGQQSTDTQYF	TGCGCCTTTGGGCAGCAGAGCACAGATACGCAGTATTTT
TRBD1	TRBV11-2	TRBJ1-4	-	CGSSIDWTDRERLFF	TGTGGCAGCAGCATAGATTGGACCGACAGGGAAAGACTGTTTTTT
TRBD2	TRBV5-1	TRBJ2-3	-	CASSLGLAGTDTQYF	TGCGCCAGCAGCTTGGGCCTAGCGGGCACAGATACGCAGTATTTT
TRBD1	TRBV11-2	TRBJ1-2	-	CASSPAGTGVIF	TGTGCCAGTAGCCCTGCCGGGACAGGAGTCATCTTC
TRBD2	TRBV5-1	TRBJ2-3	-	CASSLPLAGFTDTQYF	TGCGCCAGCAGCTTGCCACTAGCGGGGTTCACAGATACGCAGTATTTT
-	TRBV30	TRBJ1-5	-	CDWSRDSNQPQHF	TGTGACTGGAGTAGGGATAGCAATCAGCCCCAGCATTTT
-	TRBV4-1	TRBJ2-1	-	CARSLGPYNEQFF	TGCGCCAGGAGTCTCGGACCTTACAATGAGCAGTTCTTC
-	TRBV11-1	TRBJ2-7	-	CAGSQLDSFSYEQYF	TGTGCCGGCAGCCAACTCGACAGTTTCTCCTACGAGCAGTACTTT
-	TRBV6-6	TRBJ2-2	many	CASKEEWDTGELFF	TGTGCCAGCAAAGAAGAGTGGGACACCGGGGAGCTGTTTTTT
-	TRBV11-2	TRBJ2-1	-	CTSSSVQATNEQLF	TGTACCAGCAGCTCCGTACAGGCAACCAATGAGCAGCTCTTC
-	TRBV6-1	TRBJ2-4	-	CARSEAPGPGNIQYF	TGTGCCAGAAGTGAAGCGCCGGGGCCCGGAAACATCCAGTACTTC
-	TRBV12-3/TRBV12-4	TRBJ2-1	-	CVSSFRGHEQFF	TGTGTCAGCAGTTTTCGCGGACATGAACAGTTCTTC
-	TRBV6-1	TRBJ1-5	many	CASSESTLDGNQPQHF	TGTGCCAGCAGTGAATCGACACTGGATGGCAATCAGCCCCAGCATTTT
-	TRBV28	TRBJ1-2	-	CASSFGAPSGYTF	TGTGCCAGCAGTTTTGGGGCCCCGAGTGGCTACACCTTC
-	TRBV11-2	TRBJ2-1	-	CASGLTARGYNEQSF	TGTGCCAGCGGCTTAACCGCGCGCGGATACAACGAGCAGTCCTTC
TRBD1	TRBV5-1	TRBJ2-3	-	CASYPGQNTDMQYF	TGCGCCAGCTATCCGGGACAGAACACAGATATGCAGTATTTT
TRBD1	TRBV6-1	TRBJ2-1	-	CASSRDRNPNGQFF	TGTGCCAGCAGTCGGGACAGAAACCCCAATGGGCAGTTCTTC
TRBD1	TRBV4-1	TRBJ2-7	-	CASSQGQDFSYEQYF	TGCGCCAGCAGCCAGGGACAGGACTTCTCCTACGAGCAGTACTTC
-	TRBV6-5	TRBJ1-2	-	CVSSYSPCVNYGYTF	TGTGTCAGCAGTTACTCTCCATGCGTCAACTATGGCTACACCTTC
TRBD1	TRBV6-6	TRBJ2-1	many	CASSTGVYEQFF	TGTGCCAGCAGTACAGGGGTATATGAGCAGTTCTTC
-	TRBV6-2/TRBV6-3	TRBJ1-1	many	CASSKLLTEAFF	TGTGCCAGCAGCAAGCTCTTGACTGAAGCTTTCTTT
-	TRBV11-2	TRBJ1-1	once	CVSSLDIQEGTEAFF	TGTGTCAGCAGCTTAGATATCCAGGAGGGCACTGAAGCTTTCTTT
TRBD2	TRBV29-1	TRBJ2-7	-	CSVVWLAEYEQYF	TGTAGCGTTGTATGGCTAGCGGAGTACGAGCAGTACTTC
-	TRBV6-1	TRBJ1-2	-	CASSRVEYGYTF	TGTGCCAGCAGCAGGGTCGAGTATGGCTACACCTTC
-	TRBV11-2	TRBJ2-6	-	CASSALFVANVLTF	TGTGCCAGCAGCGCCCTATTCGTGGCCAACGTCCTGACTTTC
-	TRBV10-3	TRBJ2-5	-	CAISDAEQETHYF	TGTGCTATCAGTGATGCAGAGCAAGAGACCCACTACTTC
-	TRBV2	TRBJ2-3	once	CASRKHAPGLSGTDTQYF	TGTGCCAGCAGAAAACACGCCCCAGGACTCTCGGGCACAGATACGCAGTATTTT
TRBD2	TRBV5-8	TRBJ2-1	-	CASILKGLAGGSSYYEQFF	TGTGCCAGCATCTTAAAGGGACTAGCGGGAGGGAGCTCCTACTATGAGCAGTTCTTC
-	TRBV14	TRBJ2-2	few	CASSPSTSTGELFF	TGTGCCAGCAGCCCGTCTACTAGCACCGGGGAGCTGTTTTTT
-	TRBV11-2	TRBJ2-7	-	CASGLGPLALEQYF	TGTGCCAGCGGCTTAGGCCCCTTAGCGCTTGAGCAGTACTTC
-	TRBV7-9	TRBJ1-4	-	CASGRDGTTNEKLFF	TGTGCCAGCGGCCGGGACGGAACAACTAATGAAAAACTGTTTTTT
TRBD1	TRBV11-1	TRBJ2-7	-	CASSHRGWTGAYEQYF	TGTGCCAGCAGCCACCGCGGCTGGACAGGAGCCTACGAGCAGTACTTC